This T cell receptor (beta chain) was profiled in a study of blood T cell repertoires in COVID-19. Study overall: Spain, Italy and the United States supplied samples that represented acute and convalescent COVID-19.

Using immunoSEQ multiplex PCR, the repertoire was profiled, and TCRdb retains in-frame clones only, with some absent. The table includes hundreds of thousands of clones, 75% to 90% detected once. Patients of the Seattle cohort, enrolled during active infection, were followed longitudinally. With 1 base removed from V and 0 bases from J, the gap between germline ends came to 7 bases. Germline values: CDR1 MGHRA, CDR2 YSYEKL. The CDR3 runs to 14 residues. Material for sequencing was peripheral blood. The TCR sequence derives from a woman in her 70s with COVID-19, enrolled during active disease. This chain links TRBV4-1 with TRBJ2-7; D remains ambiguous. In DNA form, the CDR3 reads TGCGCCAGCAGCCAAGTGGCAGGCTCCTACGAGCAGTACTTC. Residues: CASSQVAGSYEQYF.